This TCR beta chain was recorded in a study of molecular identifiers for immune sequencing clone quantification. Study-wide results and caveats: For highly expanded clones, sizes could be underestimated when identical TCR molecules share a barcode. Clonotypes topping 20 RNA copies carried over 98% of effector molecules but under 1% of naive ones.

This clonotype showed up many times. Its antigen is still unknown. Naive CD8 T cells were FACS-sorted by CD8+CD4-CCR7+CD45RA+ markers. The germline V gene has CDR1 MGHRA and CDR2 YSYEKL. The CDR3 extends over 16 amino acids. Between the trimmed V and J ends, which lost 2 bases and 3 bases, there was a span of 17 bases. The authors built bulk TCR libraries by previously described methods with listed TCR primers. TCRdb itself ran the PCR reads through MiXCR, one entry per CDR3 protein. The table has roughly 97,000 distinct CDR3 sequences, about 24% seen once. The receptor was isolated from a human donor in good health. Some libraries in this study had Jurkat cell RNA spiked in. This chain links TRBV4-1 with TRBJ2-7; the D gene is possibly TRBD2 (6 bases). The specimen was naive CD8+ T cells from blood, with Jurkat cell RNA spiked in. Subset given: FACS-sorted CD8+CD4-CCR7+CD45RA+ naive T cells. CDR3 amino acids: CASSQSGSPSDYEQYF. In DNA, the CDR3 is TGCGCCAGCAGCCAAAGCGGTAGCCCTAGCGACTACGAGCAGTACTTC.